This TCR beta chain is drawn from a study of shared clonotypes between healthy human individuals (TCRdb year 2020). As for the study more broadly: A couple of women and three men aged 18 to 49 years were included in the cohort. For each donor, three plates each were used for CD4 naive and CD4 memory, two plates were used for CD8 naive, and one plate was used for CD8 memory. To estimate repertoire size and how much clonotype sharing occurs between individuals, the study deeply sequenced the blood TCR repertoires of several healthy adults. To increase sequencing depth and limit assay-specific biases, TCR repertoire library preparation and sequencing were carried out by different laboratories using diverse techniques. Per donor, leukapheresis produced somewhere between about 0.9 and 9 billion PBMCs.

Using the deep immunoSEQ assay, TCR CDR3 regions were amplified from genomic DNA by multiplex PCR. Extracted genomic DNA from each cell subset was spread evenly across all wells of several immunoSEQ 96-well plates, with each plate serving as a replicate. For sorted subsets, each replicate PCR was loaded with around 220 ng genomic DNA, equivalent to 25,000 to 35,000 T cell genomes. Purified libraries were quantified with a Qubit 3.0 fluorometer, sized on a Bioanalyzer 2100, and re-quantified with the KAPA Library Quantification kit. A separate single-read 150-cycle Illumina NextSeq 550 flow cell was used to sequence each immunoSEQ 96-well plate. Processing in the source paper ran as follows. Because only junctional sequences without quality scores were contained in the immunoSEQ output, filtering matching that applied to full-length reads could not be performed. Sequences were annotated with PyIR, a Python wrapper for IgBLAST v1.9, and V/J genes and CDR3 were assigned using IMGT germline references. Reads with weak V/J assignments (E-value above 1e-6), missing CDR3, stop codons, out-of-frame junctions, or ambiguous translated residues were removed. V3J clonotypes were defined as sequences sharing an identical inferred V gene, J gene, and CDR3 amino acid sequence. The percentage overlap between two repertoires was calculated by dividing the number of shared unique clonotypes by the size of the smaller repertoire. Three approaches were used to assess repertoire richness: RTK rarefaction, the Chao1 estimator, and Recon v2.1 estimates of unobserved clonotypes. OLGA was used to compute generation probabilities for all TCRbeta clonotypes that the gDNA method yielded from a handful of donors. Not all clones reach the TCRdb copy of this immuneACCESS table, which keeps in-frame sequences only. Checked studies attribute under half of the gap to unresolved V genes and leave the rest unexplained. From that table come the V and J calls and clone size; the DNA was used to work out D and trimming. Counted in this sample were 950,000 to 1,100,000 clones; about 70% of them appeared once. Approximately 1.5% of the sample is held by the ten biggest clonotypes.

Overall results and qualifications from the work: Incomplete sequencing was indicated by rarefaction of sorted-subset datasets, despite the large sequencing depth. Because the study included a small number of donors, the genetic and exposure-history diversity represented was limited. Pairwise subsampling indicated that sequencing depth was expected to affect the degree of clonotype sharing among donors. Compared with non-shared clonotypes, clonotypes shared by all four sorted-subset donors had higher generation probabilities. Larger estimated clonotype richness was generally found for naive subsets than for memory subsets. Roughly 5.2% of naive CD4, around 3.6% of naive CD8, roughly 2.4% of memory CD4, and 0.35% to 0.5% of memory CD8 clonotypes were shared across four donors. Sampling was limited to blood, and TCR repertoires in tissue likely differ from TCR repertoires in blood.

CDR1 and CDR2 are drawn from the germline V gene: SGHTA, FQGNSA. From the cysteine up to the phenylalanine, the CDR3 has a length of 14 residues. Only the CDR3 part of the read is kept: 42 bases, read in frame from the first base. Trimming costs V 2 bases and J 2 bases, and their ends lie 10 bases apart. The donors were healthy, HIV-negative adults who had no recently reported acute infections or vaccinations. Every donor was a Caucasian adult living in Nashville, Tennessee, USA. CD4+ T cells were enriched through magnetic negative selection, after which naive cells were positively selected on CD45RA and the remaining negative fraction served as the memory subset. Blood was obtained by leukapheresis, after which PBMCs were separated by Ficoll-Histopaque density gradient centrifugation and cryopreserved in liquid nitrogen vapor phase. Analytical flow cytometry was used to check the purity and quantity of each magnetically sorted T cell population. Genomic DNA was isolated from every sorted fraction and measured by UV absorbance on a Nanodrop 2000c.

On this clone itself: Its specific antigen is unknown. Base-call qualities are not available, and no considerably larger clone is one nucleotide away.

The sequence joins TRBV7-2 to TRBJ2-7, with an unclear D gene assignment. What was sequenced was memory CD4+ T cells sorted from blood. The cell subset or site label corresponds to: CD45RA-negative fraction. This clonotype was sampled from a man younger than 35 in good health. The base sequence is TGTGCCAGCAGCTTATACCCCTACCCCTACGAGCAGTACTTC. Its product reads: CASSLYPYPYEQYF.